These T cell receptor beta chains were read from a single sample in a study of OX40 agonist ivuxolimab in advanced cancers. TCRdb's copy holds only in-frame clones and misses some; the assay was immunoSEQ multiplex PCR. The repertoire consists of tens of thousands of clones, with roughly 90% occurring once and the leading ten covering 0.8% to 1.3%. The specimen comprised CD4+ or CD8+ T cells sorted from blood, sampled in a trial of the OX40 agonist ivuxolimab. The receptors were sampled from an adult with an advanced solid tumor such as melanoma, head and neck, liver or kidney cancer. The CDR3 runs from the conserved cysteine through the conserved F or W. The D gene is left open where the match is weak. Rows give clone size only sometimes, using once, few, many, or a class for an expanded clone.

TRBJ2-5	NA	TRBV19	TRBD1	CASSRRTGGGETQYF	TGTGCCAGTAGTCGCCGGACAGGGGGCGGGGAGACCCAGTACTTC
TRBJ2-7	NA	TRBV27	TRBD1	CASKDRDEQYF	TGTGCCAGCAAAGACAGGGACGAGCAGTACTTC
TRBJ1-1	NA	TRBV7-9	TRBD1	CASSIGQGGNTEAFF	TGTGCCAGCAGCATCGGACAGGGGGGGAACACTGAAGCTTTCTTT
TRBJ1-4	once	TRBV25-1	NA	CASSEAYNEKLFF	TGTGCCAGCAGTGAGGCGTATAATGAAAAACTGTTTTTT
TRBJ1-3	NA	TRBV7-9	NA	CASSQQSSGNTIYF	TGTGCCAGCAGCCAGCAGAGCTCTGGAAACACCATATATTTT
TRBJ2-7	NA	TRBV7-3	NA	CASSLNGYEQYF	TGTGCCAGCAGCTTAAACGGCTACGAGCAGTACTTC
TRBJ2-7	NA	TRBV5-6	NA	CASSLASEQYF	TGTGCCAGCAGCTTGGCGTCCGAGCAGTACTTC
TRBJ2-3	NA	TRBV7-9	TRBD2	CASSALLAGVADTQYF	TGTGCCAGCAGCGCTTTACTAGCGGGAGTGGCAGATACGCAGTATTTT
TRBJ2-1	NA	TRBV13	TRBD1	CASSLQGVGEQFF	TGTGCCAGCAGCTTACAGGGGGTCGGTGAGCAGTTCTTC
TRBJ1-1	NA	TRBV7-2	NA	CASSLEPGGNTEAFF	TGTGCCAGCAGCTTAGAGCCGGGGGGGAACACTGAAGCTTTCTTT
TRBJ1-5	few	TRBV2	TRBD1	CASTMDRATNQPQHF	TGTGCCAGCACTATGGACAGGGCCACCAATCAGCCCCAGCATTTT
TRBJ1-1	NA	TRBV5-1	TRBD1	CASRDLMGTGRGTEAFF	TGCGCCAGCAGGGACCTCATGGGGACAGGGAGGGGGACTGAAGCTTTCTTT
TRBJ2-5	NA	TRBV19	NA	CASSSTSGETQYF	TGTGCCAGTAGTAGCACATCGGGGGAGACCCAGTACTTC
TRBJ2-5	NA	TRBV6-5	NA	CASTLEETQYF	TGTGCCAGCACCCTAGAAGAGACCCAGTACTTC
TRBJ1-1	NA	TRBV11-3	NA	CASSLGQGTEAFF	TGTGCCAGCAGCTTAGGGCAGGGGACTGAAGCTTTCTTT
TRBJ1-6	NA	TRBV9	NA	CASSISGIERSRSSYNSPLHF	TGTGCCAGCAGCATATCCGGGATCGAACGCTCCAGGAGCTCCTATAATTCACCCCTCCACTTT
TRBJ1-3	once	TRBV9	NA	CASSESTGGSSGNTIYF	TGTGCCAGCAGCGAGAGTACTGGGGGAAGTTCTGGAAACACCATATATTTT
TRBJ2-7	NA	TRBV7-2	NA	CASSLSFIYEQYF	TGTGCCAGCAGCTTGAGCTTTATCTACGAGCAGTACTTC
TRBJ2-6	NA	TRBV28	NA	CASSSGRRSGANVLTF	TGTGCCAGCAGTTCGGGACGCCGCTCTGGGGCCAACGTCCTGACTTTC
TRBJ1-2	NA	TRBV11-3	NA	CASSPVRFSRDDGYTF	TGTGCCAGCAGTCCCGTCAGGTTTAGCAGGGACGATGGCTACACCTTC
TRBJ1-3	few	TRBV6-6	TRBD1	CASSPGTALSGNTIYF	TGTGCCAGCAGCCCCGGGACAGCCCTCTCTGGAAACACCATATATTTT
TRBJ1-1	NA	TRBV27	TRBD1	CASRRTGGTEAFF	TGTGCCAGCAGGCGGACAGGCGGCACTGAAGCTTTCTTT
TRBJ2-1	NA	TRBV5-4	NA	CASSLDGEKQFF	TGTGCCAGCAGCTTGGACGGGGAGAAGCAGTTCTTC
TRBJ2-7	NA	TRBV7-2	NA	CASSPGSPYEQYF	TGTGCCAGCAGCCCGGGTTCCCCCTACGAGCAGTACTTC